This TCR beta chain was recovered during a study of regulatory T cells in long-lasting Graves disease. Notes on the study in general: Among samples with persistent disease, TRBV28, TRBJ1-2 and TRBJ2-5 were favored.

Construction of the TCR beta libraries employed iRepertoire HTBI primers in conjunction with Arm-PCR of CDR3 regions. As processed by the authors: The samples yielded about 63 TRBV and 13 to 15 TRBJ segments. TCRdb redid the calling of the multiplex PCR reads with MiXCR, one entry per CDR3 protein. V and J calls and clone size were set by TCRdb, not the authors. The table records roughly 470,000 distinct CDR3 sequences, around 20% of them present only once. CDR1 is SEHNR, CDR2 FQNEAQ, per germline (reference sequence). The CDR3 contains 13 residues. V dropped 1 base and J dropped 8 bases, with 11 bases sitting between them. Time point indicated: persistent/refractory GD, antithyroid drugs over 5 years with positive TRAb. Preparation of the TCR library used RNA extracted from PBMCs. A roughly 9-milliliter sample of peripheral blood was drawn into EDTA tubes. This clonotype was detected a few times. Its specificity is not known.

The specimen comprised peripheral blood mononuclear cells (PBMCs), sampled when the disease was refractory, from a patient treated with antithyroid drugs. The TCR sequence derives from a female donor with Graves disease. This chain connects TRBV7-9 to TRBJ1-2; D might be TRBD1 (6 bases). CDR3 in DNA: TGTGCCAGCAGCTTAGTGGGGGGCCGAGGCTACACCTTC. Its protein is CASSLVGGRGYTF.